The sequence of this TCR beta chain was determined in a study of PD-L1 blockade in urothelial cancer. Produced via immunoSEQ multiplex PCR; TCRdb's table is partial and in-frame only. The sample has more than 45,000 clones, approximately 88% seen once. V lost 4 bases and J lost 1; bases outside the gene matches: 7. There are 16 residues in the CDR3. Germline V gene data show CDR1 as MGHRA and CDR2 as YSYEKL. The clonotype originates from a man of 80 years or more with urothelial cancer. The V and J genes are TRBV4-1 and TRBJ1-1, with TRBD1 matching over 9 bases. This sample comprised PBMCs, obtained around atezolizumab (anti-PD-L1) treatment. CDR3 region: CASSRSTGGANTEAFF. CDR3 coding DNA: TGCGCCAGCAGCCGATCGACAGGGGGAGCGAACACTGAAGCTTTCTTT.